The next 6 T cell receptor beta chains were all read from a single sample in a study of shared clonotypes between healthy human individuals. Repertoires were generated with immunoSEQ multiplex PCR, while TCRdb's copy carries only in-frame clones and drops some. Altogether under 2,000,000 clones are present, about 95% being singletons, with the ten largest covering 1% to 1.5%. It was CD45RO-negative cells, positively selected for CCR7, that made up naive CD8 cells, with terminally differentiated effector memory CD45RA+ cells excluded. Sequencing input: naive CD8+ T cells sorted from blood. The receptors derive from a man aged 18-30 years in good health.

V and J are TRBV30 and TRBJ2-6; tentative D call: TRBD1 (6 bases). Trimming cost V 4 bases and J 2 bases, with 27 bases left between them. Germline CDR1 reads GTSNPN; CDR2 reads SVGIG (reference sequence). The CDR3 sequence is 20 residues long. CDR3 protein: CAWTPEDRDIFFAGANVLTF. The CDR3 region has the DNA TGTGCCTGGACCCCGGAGGACCGGGACATTTTTTTCGCTGGGGCCAACGTCCTGACTTTC.

The rearrangement links TRBV10-3 to TRBJ2-5; D call uncertain. The germline V gene has CDR1 ENHRY and CDR2 SYGVKD. The germline V and J ends were trimmed by 6 bases and 3 bases, with 5 bases remaining between them. The CDR3 extends over 11 amino acids. CDR3 DNA sequence: TGTGCCATCAGGATCGAAGAGACCCAGTACTTC. This codes for CAIRIEETQYF.

The chain is built from TRBV5-1 and TRBJ2-2; 7 nucleotides align to TRBD2. V lost 2 bases and J lost 4; bases outside the gene matches: 5. Germline V CDR1 and CDR2: SGHRS, YFSETQ. This CDR3 comprises 15 residues. CDR3 nucleotides: TGCGCCAGCAGCTTTCCTGCGGGAGCCACCGGGGAGCTGTTTTTT. This translates into CASSFPAGATGELFF.

The rearrangement uses TRBV10-3 and TRBJ2-3; D is ambiguous. Per germline, CDR1 ENHRY and CDR2 SYGVKD. The V end lost 3 bases, the J end lost 2 bases, and 3 bases lay between the germline ends. This CDR3 comprises 12 residues. The DNA of the CDR3 is TGTGCCATCAGTGACCCCACAGATACGCAGTATTTT. Residues: CAISDPTDTQYF.

The chain recombines TRBV9 with TRBJ2-4; the D call may be TRBD1 or TRBD2 (5 bases each). V dropped 0 bases and J dropped 1 base, with 8 bases sitting between them. Germline V gene sequence: CDR1 SGDLS, CDR2 YYNGEE. This CDR3 region has 15 residues. CDR3 nucleotide sequence: TGTGCCAGCAGCGTAGAGGGGACCGCCAAAAACATTCAGTACTTC. This encodes CASSVEGTAKNIQYF.

A single count supports this clone. Other DNA sequences in the sample encode the same CDR3. This chain joins TRBV27 and TRBJ2-3, with TRBD1 matching over 11 bases. The germline V gene encodes CDR1 MNHEY and CDR2 SMNVEV (reference sequence). Trimming removed 8 bases from V and 3 bases from J; junction bases left unmatched: 7. The CDR3 runs 15 residues. The CDR3 DNA reads as TGTGCCAGCTCGTCAGGGACAGGGGGGACAGATACGCAGTATTTT. This translates into CASSSGTGGTDTQYF.